The clone carrying this TCR beta chain has at least ten counts. RNA transcripts served as template for amplifying TCR beta CDR3 sequences. HTBI primers were used in a first-round RT-PCR, which preceded a second-round multiplex PCR. From the multiplex PCR reads, TCRdb called clonotypes with MiXCR, one entry per CDR3 protein. The data hold about 620,000 distinct CDR3 sequences, with 22% observed a single time. The sample belongs to a study of Graves' ophthalmopathy and Graves' hyperthyroidism. CDR1 is LGHNT, CDR2 FRNRAP, per germline. Trimming at V came to 5 bases and at J to 5 bases, leaving 7 bases not matched to a gene. The CDR3 has 15 residues.

Sequenced input: peripheral blood. V usage is TRBV12-5 and J usage is TRBJ1-5; 9 bases agree with TRBD1. The receptor was isolated from a woman younger than 35 with stable Graves' hyperthyroidism. Some clones in this sample may be carry-over from other donors' samples. CDR3 sequence reads: CASGTDRGVYQPQHF. CDR3 bases: TGTGCTAGTGGTACGGACAGGGGAGTCTATCAGCCCCAGCATTTT.